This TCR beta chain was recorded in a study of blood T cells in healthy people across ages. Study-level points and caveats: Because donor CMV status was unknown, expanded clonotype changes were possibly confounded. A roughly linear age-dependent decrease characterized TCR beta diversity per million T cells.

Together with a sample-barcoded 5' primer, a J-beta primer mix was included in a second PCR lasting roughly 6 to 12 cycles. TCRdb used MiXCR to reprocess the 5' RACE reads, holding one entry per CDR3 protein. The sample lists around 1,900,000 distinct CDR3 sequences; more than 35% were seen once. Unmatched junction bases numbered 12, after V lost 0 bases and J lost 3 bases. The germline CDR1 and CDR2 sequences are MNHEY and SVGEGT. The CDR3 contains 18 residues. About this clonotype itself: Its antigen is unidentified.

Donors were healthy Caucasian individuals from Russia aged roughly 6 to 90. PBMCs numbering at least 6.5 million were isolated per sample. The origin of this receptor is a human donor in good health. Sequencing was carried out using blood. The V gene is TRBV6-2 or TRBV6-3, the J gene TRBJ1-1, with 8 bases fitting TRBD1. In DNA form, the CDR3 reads TGTGCCAGCAGTTACTCGACCCCAGGGGGCAATTGGTACACTGAAGCTTTCTTT. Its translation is CASSYSTPGGNWYTEAFF.